A selection of T cell receptor beta chains follows, all from one sample in a study of blood T cell repertoires in COVID-19. The assay was immunoSEQ multiplex PCR, and TCRdb's table has in-frame clones only and misses some. Among 130,000 or so clones listed, around 89% were seen once. Material for sequencing was peripheral blood. The receptors originated from a man over 45 with active or convalescent COVID-19. The conserved cysteine and the conserved F or W are not part of the CDR3 here. The order of the fields is V gene, clone size, CDR3 length, CDR3 protein. The size field is filled for only some rows; it gives once, few, many or a size class.

v_gene: TRBV4-1
abundance: -
len: 13
CDR3aa: ASSQGTGSFYEQY

v_gene: TRBV28
abundance: few
len: 10
CDR3aa: ASGRGNQPQH

v_gene: TRBV11-2
abundance: -
len: 14
CDR3aa: ASSSGQPSGANVLT

v_gene: TRBV25-1
abundance: -
len: 14
CDR3aa: ASSDPLETGVSTQY

v_gene: TRBV25-1
abundance: -
len: 14
CDR3aa: ASTYLAGGIKNIQY

v_gene: TRBV3-1/TRBV3-2
abundance: few
len: 14
CDR3aa: ASSQGEGARGTEAF

v_gene: TRBV12-5
abundance: once
len: 12
CDR3aa: ASGSGQVNEKLF

v_gene: TRBV5-1
abundance: -
len: 12
CDR3aa: ASSLGGPNTEAF

v_gene: TRBV7-2
abundance: -
len: 15
CDR3aa: ASSLGGTSGIGDEQF

v_gene: TRBV19
abundance: -
len: 11
CDR3aa: ASREQGSQPQH

v_gene: TRBV29-1
abundance: -
len: 12
CDR3aa: SVGGGFPQETQY

v_gene: TRBV2
abundance: -
len: 14
CDR3aa: ASREPGGFSNQPQH

v_gene: TRBV5-1
abundance: -
len: 14
CDR3aa: ASSTGQTSGANVLT

v_gene: TRBV6-1
abundance: few
len: 11
CDR3aa: ASSDRGFTEAF

v_gene: TRBV30
abundance: -
len: 11
CDR3aa: AWSAQYQETQY

v_gene: TRBV19
abundance: few
len: 13
CDR3aa: ASSIDSGFNSPLH

v_gene: TRBV7-9
abundance: -
len: 14
CDR3aa: ASRFTGLAEYNEQF

v_gene: TRBV7-9
abundance: -
len: 15
CDR3aa: ASSSRLSGGKNNEQF

v_gene: TRBV28
abundance: -
len: 14
CDR3aa: ASSSHDRSSGNTIY

v_gene: TRBV5-6
abundance: -
len: 13
CDR3aa: ASSLVRAGSGEQY

v_gene: TRBV27
abundance: -
len: 12
CDR3aa: ASSNRGYNQPQH

v_gene: TRBV10-3
abundance: few
len: 11
CDR3aa: AIKTGGDTEAF

v_gene: TRBV3-1/TRBV3-2
abundance: -
len: 13
CDR3aa: ASSQDLRNTGELF

v_gene: TRBV30
abundance: once
len: 11
CDR3aa: AWSPGLTGELF

v_gene: TRBV21-1
abundance: -
len: 14
CDR3aa: ASSPPETGGEAEAF

v_gene: TRBV3-1/TRBV3-2
abundance: -
len: 14
CDR3aa: ASSQDPRGGQETQY

v_gene: TRBV3-1/TRBV3-2
abundance: -
len: 10
CDR3aa: AGNSMNTEAF

v_gene: TRBV19
abundance: -
len: 14
CDR3aa: ASSNGDSSNTGELF

v_gene: TRBV18
abundance: -
len: 14
CDR3aa: ASSPQGAISGTTIY

v_gene: TRBV30
abundance: -
len: 12
CDR3aa: AWINTERPNEQF

v_gene: TRBV18
abundance: -
len: 11
CDR3aa: ASSPNRGRELF

v_gene: TRBV10-3
abundance: -
len: 12
CDR3aa: AISGHRDTDEAF

v_gene: TRBV6-5
abundance: -
len: 11
CDR3aa: ASSYSRAYEQY

v_gene: TRBV29-1
abundance: -
len: 11
CDR3aa: SVDTVNTGELF

v_gene: TRBV20-1
abundance: -
len: 9
CDR3aa: SVTGNYGYT